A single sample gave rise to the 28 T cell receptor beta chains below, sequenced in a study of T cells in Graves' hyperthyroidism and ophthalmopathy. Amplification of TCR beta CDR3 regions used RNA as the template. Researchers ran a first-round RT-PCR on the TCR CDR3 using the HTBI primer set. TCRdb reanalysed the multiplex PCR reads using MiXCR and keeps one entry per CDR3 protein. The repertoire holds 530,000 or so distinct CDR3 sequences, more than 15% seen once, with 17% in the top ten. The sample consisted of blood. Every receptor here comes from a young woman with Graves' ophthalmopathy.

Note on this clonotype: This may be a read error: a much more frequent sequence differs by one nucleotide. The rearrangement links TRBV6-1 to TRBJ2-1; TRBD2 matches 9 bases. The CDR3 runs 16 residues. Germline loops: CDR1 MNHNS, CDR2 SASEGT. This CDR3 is CASRQRETSGHNERFF. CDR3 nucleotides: TGTGCCAGCAGGCAGAGGGAGACTAGCGGTCACAATGAGCGGTTCTTC.

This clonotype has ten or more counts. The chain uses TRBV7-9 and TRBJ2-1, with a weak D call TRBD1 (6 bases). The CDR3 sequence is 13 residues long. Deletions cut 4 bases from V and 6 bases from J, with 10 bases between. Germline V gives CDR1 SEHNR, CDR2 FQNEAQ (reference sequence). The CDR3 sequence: CASSSPRGNEQFF. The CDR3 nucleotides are TGTGCCAGCAGCTCCCCCAGGGGCAATGAGCAGTTCTTC.

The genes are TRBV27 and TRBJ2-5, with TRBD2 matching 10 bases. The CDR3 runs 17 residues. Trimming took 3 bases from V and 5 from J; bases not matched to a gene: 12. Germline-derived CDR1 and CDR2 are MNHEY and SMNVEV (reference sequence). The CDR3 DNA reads TGTGCCAGCAGTTTGTTTATTGGTAGCGGGAGGACGGAGACCCAGTACTTC. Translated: CASSLFIGSGRTETQYF.

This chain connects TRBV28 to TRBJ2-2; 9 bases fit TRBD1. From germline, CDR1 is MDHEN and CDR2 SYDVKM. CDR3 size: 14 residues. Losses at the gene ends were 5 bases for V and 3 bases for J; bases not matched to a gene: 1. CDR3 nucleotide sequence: TGTGCCAGCAGTCGGGACAGGGACACCGGGGAGCTGTTTTTT. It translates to CASSRDRDTGELFF.

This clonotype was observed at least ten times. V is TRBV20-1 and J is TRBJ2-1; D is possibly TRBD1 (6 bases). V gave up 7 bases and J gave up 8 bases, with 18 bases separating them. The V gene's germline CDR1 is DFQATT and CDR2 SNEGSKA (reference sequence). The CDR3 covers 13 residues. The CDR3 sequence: CSVEADRKYEQFF. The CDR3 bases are TGCAGTGTGGAAGCGGACAGAAAGTATGAGCAGTTCTTC.

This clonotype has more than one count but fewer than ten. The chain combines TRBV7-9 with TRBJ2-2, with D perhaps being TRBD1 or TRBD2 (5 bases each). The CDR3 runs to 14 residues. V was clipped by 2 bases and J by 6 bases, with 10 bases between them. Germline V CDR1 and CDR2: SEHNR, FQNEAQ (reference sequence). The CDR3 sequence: CASSLLPGPGELFF. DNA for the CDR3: TGTGCCAGCAGCTTACTTCCGGGGCCCGGGGAGCTGTTTTTT. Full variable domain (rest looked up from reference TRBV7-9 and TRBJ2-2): DTGVSQNPRHKITKRGQNVTFRCDPISEHNRLYWYRQTLGQGPEFLTYFQNEAQLEKSRLLSDRFSAERPKGSFSTLEIQRTEQGDSAMYLCASSLLPGPGELFFGEGSRLTVL.

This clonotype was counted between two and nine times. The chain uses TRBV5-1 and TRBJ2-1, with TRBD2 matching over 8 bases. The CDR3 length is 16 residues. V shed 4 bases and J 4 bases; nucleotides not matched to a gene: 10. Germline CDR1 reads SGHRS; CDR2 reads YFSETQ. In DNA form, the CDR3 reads TGCGCCAGCAGCGCGGACCTAGCGGGCGCGTACAATGAGCAGTTCTTC. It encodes CASSADLAGAYNEQFF.

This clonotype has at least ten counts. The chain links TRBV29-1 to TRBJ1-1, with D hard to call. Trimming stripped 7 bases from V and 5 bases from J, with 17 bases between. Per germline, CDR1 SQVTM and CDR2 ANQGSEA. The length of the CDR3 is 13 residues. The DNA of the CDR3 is TGCAGCGGCGCCCCCGTGGGAGGGACTGAAGCTTTCTTT. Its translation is CSGAPVGGTEAFF. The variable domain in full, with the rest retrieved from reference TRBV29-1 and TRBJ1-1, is SAVISQKPSRDICQRGTSLTIQCQVDSQVTMMFWYRQQPGQSLTLIATANQGSEATYESGFVIDKFPISRPNLTFSTLTVSNMSPEDSSIYLCSGAPVGGTEAFFGQGTRLTVV.

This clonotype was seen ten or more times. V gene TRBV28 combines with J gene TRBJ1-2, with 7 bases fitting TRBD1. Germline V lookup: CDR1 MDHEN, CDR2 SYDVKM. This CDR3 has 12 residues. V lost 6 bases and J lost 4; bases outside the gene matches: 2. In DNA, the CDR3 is TGTGCCAGCAGAGAGGGGGCCTATGGCTACACCTTC. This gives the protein CASREGAYGYTF.

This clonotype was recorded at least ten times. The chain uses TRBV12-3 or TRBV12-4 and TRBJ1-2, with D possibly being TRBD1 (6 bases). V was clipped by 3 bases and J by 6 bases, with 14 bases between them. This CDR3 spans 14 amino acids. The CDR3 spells CASSFRIQGHGYTF. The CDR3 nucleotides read TGTGCCAGCAGTTTCCGTATACAGGGCCATGGCTACACCTTC.

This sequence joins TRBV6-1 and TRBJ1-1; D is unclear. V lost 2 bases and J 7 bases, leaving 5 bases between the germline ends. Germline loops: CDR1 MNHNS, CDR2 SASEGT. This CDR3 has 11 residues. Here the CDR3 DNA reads TGTGCCAGCAGTGAACAAATTGAAGCTTTCTTT. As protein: CASSEQIEAFF.

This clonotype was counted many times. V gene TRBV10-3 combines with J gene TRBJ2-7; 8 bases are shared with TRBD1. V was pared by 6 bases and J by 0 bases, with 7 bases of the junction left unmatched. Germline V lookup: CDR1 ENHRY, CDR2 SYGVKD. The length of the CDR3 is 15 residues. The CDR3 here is CAIRPDRGNSYEQYF. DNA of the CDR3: TGTGCCATCAGGCCAGACAGGGGCAACTCCTACGAGCAGTACTTC.

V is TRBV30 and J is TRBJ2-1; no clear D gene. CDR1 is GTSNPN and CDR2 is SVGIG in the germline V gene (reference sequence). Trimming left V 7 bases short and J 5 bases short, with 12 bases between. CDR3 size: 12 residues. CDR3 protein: CAYNGINNEQFF. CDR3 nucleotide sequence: TGTGCCTATAATGGGATCAACAATGAGCAGTTCTTC. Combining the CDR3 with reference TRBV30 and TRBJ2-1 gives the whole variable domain SQTIHQWPATLVQPVGSPLSLECTVEGTSNPNLYWYRQAAGRGLQLLFYSVGIGQISSEVPQNLSASRPQDRQFILSSKKLLLSDSGFYLCAYNGINNEQFFGPGTRLTVL.

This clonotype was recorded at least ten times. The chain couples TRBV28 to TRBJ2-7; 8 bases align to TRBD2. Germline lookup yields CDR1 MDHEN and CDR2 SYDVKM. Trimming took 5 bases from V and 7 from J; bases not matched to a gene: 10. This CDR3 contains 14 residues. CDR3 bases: TGTGCCAGCAGTCCGGGTCCTCGGGGGGGAGAGCAGTACTTC. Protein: CASSPGPRGGEQYF.

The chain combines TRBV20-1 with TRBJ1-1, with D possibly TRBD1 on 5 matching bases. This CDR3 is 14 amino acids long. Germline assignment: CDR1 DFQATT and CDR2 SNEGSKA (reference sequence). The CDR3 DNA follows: TGCAGGGCCATCCCCGGGGGGTTGAACACTGAAGCTTTCTTT. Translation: CRAIPGGLNTEAFF.

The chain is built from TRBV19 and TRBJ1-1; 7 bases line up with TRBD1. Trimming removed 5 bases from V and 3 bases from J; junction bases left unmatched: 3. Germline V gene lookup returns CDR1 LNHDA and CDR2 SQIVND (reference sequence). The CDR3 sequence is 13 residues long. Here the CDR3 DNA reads TGTGCCAGTAGTGACAGGGCCTACACTGAAGCTTTCTTT. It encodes CASSDRAYTEAFF.

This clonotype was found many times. The DNA for the CDR3 is TGCAGTGCCGCTGAAGGGACAGACTACGAGCAGTACTTC. Translating it yields CSAAEGTDYEQYF. This chain joins TRBV20-1 and TRBJ2-7, with 7 bases lining up with TRBD1. Germline loops: CDR1 DFQATT, CDR2 SNEGSKA (reference sequence). The length of the CDR3 is 13 residues. Trimming took 6 bases from V and 3 from J; bases not matched to a gene: 8.

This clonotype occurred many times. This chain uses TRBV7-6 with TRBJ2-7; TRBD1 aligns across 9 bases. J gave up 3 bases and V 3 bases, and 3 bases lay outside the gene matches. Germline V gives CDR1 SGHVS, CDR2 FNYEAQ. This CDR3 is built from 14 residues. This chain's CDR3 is CASSFGDRVYEQYF. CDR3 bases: TGTGCCAGCAGCTTCGGGGACAGGGTCTACGAGCAGTACTTC.

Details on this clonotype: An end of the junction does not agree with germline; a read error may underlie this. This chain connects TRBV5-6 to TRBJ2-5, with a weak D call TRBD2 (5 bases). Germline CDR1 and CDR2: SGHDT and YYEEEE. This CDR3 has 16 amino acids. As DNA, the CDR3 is TGTGCCAGCAGCTTGGGAGGGTACATTTACCAGGAGACCCAGTACTTC. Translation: CASSLGGYIYQETQYF.

CDR3: CASSLALGQNYGYTF. The DNA for the CDR3 is TGTGCCAGCAGCTTAGCCCTGGGACAGAACTATGGCTACACCTTC. The chain combines TRBV13 with TRBJ1-2, with 7 bases identical to TRBD1. The CDR3 totals 15 residues. The V gene end was trimmed by 1 base and the J gene end by 2 bases; junction bases not matched to a gene: 4. Germline V gives CDR1 PRHDT, CDR2 FYEKMQ (reference sequence).

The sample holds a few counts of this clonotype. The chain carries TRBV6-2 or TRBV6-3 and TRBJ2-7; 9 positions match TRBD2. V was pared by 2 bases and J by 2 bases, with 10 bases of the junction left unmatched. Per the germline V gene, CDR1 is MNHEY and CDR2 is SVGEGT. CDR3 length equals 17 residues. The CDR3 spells CASSYTPSSGETYEQYF. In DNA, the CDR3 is TGTGCCAGCAGTTACACTCCTTCTAGCGGGGAGACCTACGAGCAGTACTTC.

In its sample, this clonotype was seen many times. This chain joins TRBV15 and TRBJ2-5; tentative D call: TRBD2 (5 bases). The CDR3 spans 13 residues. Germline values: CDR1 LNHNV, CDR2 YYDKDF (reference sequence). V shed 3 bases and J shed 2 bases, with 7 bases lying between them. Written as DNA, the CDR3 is TGTGCCACCAGCAGCCGGGGACAAGAGACCCAGTACTTC. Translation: CATSSRGQETQYF.

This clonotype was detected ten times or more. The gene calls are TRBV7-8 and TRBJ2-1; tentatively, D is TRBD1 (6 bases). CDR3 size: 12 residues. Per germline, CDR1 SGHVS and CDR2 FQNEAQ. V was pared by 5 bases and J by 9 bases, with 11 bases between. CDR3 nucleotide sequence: TGTGCCAGCAGCAAAGGGGGACCTGAGCAGTTCTTC. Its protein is CASSKGGPEQFF.

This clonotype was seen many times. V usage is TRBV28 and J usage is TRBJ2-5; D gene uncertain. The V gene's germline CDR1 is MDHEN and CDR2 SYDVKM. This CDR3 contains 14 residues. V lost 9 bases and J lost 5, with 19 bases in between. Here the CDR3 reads CASTGPLNGETQYF. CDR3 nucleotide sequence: TGTGCCAGTACTGGACCCTTAAATGGCGAGACCCAGTACTTC.

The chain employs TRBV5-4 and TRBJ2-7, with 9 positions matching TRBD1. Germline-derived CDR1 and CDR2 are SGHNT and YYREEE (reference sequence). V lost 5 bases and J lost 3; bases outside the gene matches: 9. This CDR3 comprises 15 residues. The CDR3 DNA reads TGTGCCAGCAGTTCCGGGACAGGGAACCTCTACGAGCAGTACTTC. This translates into CASSSGTGNLYEQYF.

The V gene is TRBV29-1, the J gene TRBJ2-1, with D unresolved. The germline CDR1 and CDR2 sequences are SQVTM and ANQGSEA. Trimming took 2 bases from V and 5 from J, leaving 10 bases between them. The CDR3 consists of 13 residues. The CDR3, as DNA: TGCAGCGTTGAATCCGGTGGGGACAATGAGCAGTTCTTC. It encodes CSVESGGDNEQFF.

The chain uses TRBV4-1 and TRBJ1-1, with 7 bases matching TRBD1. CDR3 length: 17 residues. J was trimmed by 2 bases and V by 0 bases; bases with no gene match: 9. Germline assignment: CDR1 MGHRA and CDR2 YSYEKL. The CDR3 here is CASSQDRDREVNTEAFF. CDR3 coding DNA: TGCGCCAGCAGCCAAGATAGAGACAGGGAGGTAAACACTGAAGCTTTCTTT.

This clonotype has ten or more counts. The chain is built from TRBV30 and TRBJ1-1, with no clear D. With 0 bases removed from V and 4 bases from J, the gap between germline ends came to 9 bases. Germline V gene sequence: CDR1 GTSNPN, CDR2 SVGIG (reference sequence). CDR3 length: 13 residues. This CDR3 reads CAWSVGVGTEAFF. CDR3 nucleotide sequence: TGTGCCTGGAGTGTCGGGGTGGGCACTGAAGCTTTCTTT.